This T cell receptor (beta chain) was obtained from a study of somatic mutations in cytotoxic T cells in rheumatoid arthritis. CDR3 length: 14 residues. Germline V gene sequence: CDR1 SGHAT, CDR2 FQNNGV. The V gene end was trimmed by 4 bases and the J gene end by 7 bases; junction bases not matched to a gene: 8. Profiling relied on immunoSEQ multiplex PCR, and the TCRdb table lists in-frame clones only, not all of them. Among roughly 20,000 clones listed, over 80% were seen once. The genes are TRBV11-2 and TRBJ1-1; 8 positions match TRBD1. Sequencing input: CD8+ T cells sorted from blood. The clonotype comes from an adult with rheumatoid arthritis. CDR3 nucleotide sequence: TGTGCCAGCAGCTGGCAGGGGGCGCCGGTTGAAGCTTTCTTT. This sequence encodes CASSWQGAPVEAFF.